This record concerns one T cell receptor beta chain sequence. As a fraction of the sample, this clonotype is medium-sized (0.01 to 0.1%). The antigen this receptor binds is unknown. Per-base qualities were not stored, and no clone one base away is much larger. Cells that were CD4+CD25+CD127-/low were isolated as Tregs. Mononuclear cells from lymph nodes or roughly 50 ml of peripheral blood were isolated by Ficoll density gradient centrifugation. FACS confirmed that the sorted cell populations were more than 90% pure. Library creation used multiplex PCR. The instrument was an Ion Torrent PGM. On the authors' methods: For each of nine subset-tissue groups, sequencing data from the five patients were pooled, and the groups were then compared using unsupervised clustering of TCR gene usage. Repertoire similarity was calculated with the Morisita-Horn index, weighting shared sequences by their contribution to each repertoire. The raw public reads went through TCRdb reprocessing: fastp at Q25, MiXCR clone calling, in-frame beta chains kept. Rows matching on CDR3 protein sequence are summarized as one entry with the most common DNA and genes. The V and J calls were not made by the authors but by TCRdb's processing. In this sample the table shows some 970 distinct CDR3 sequences, about 2.8% of which occur a single time. The top ten clonotypes cover 32% of the sample.

The sample originates from a study (dated by TCRdb to 2014 to 2015). A note on the overall study: The study examined whether tumor-infiltrating Tregs in breast cancer are drawn from blood Tregs or arise in situ by conversion from other CD4+ T cell subsets. Study-wide conclusions, independent of this receptor: The larger-cohort validation was restricted to a single TCR beta V-J rearrangement rather than whole repertoires. The TCR alpha and beta sequences of tumor-infiltrating Tregs showed the greatest overlap with tumor naive CD4+ T cells, followed by blood naive CD4+ T cells. Tumor memory CD4+ T cell TCR gene usage clustered with blood and lymph node memory CD4+ cells and lymph node naive CD4+ cells.

The specimen sequenced was Tregs sorted from blood. This TCR was sampled from a female donor with breast cancer.

The base sequence is TGTGCCAGCAGGAGGGACAGCGGCTACACCTTC. The resulting protein is CASRRDSGYTF. The sequence links TRBV12-3 or TRBV12-4 to TRBJ1-2; TRBD1 fits 7 bases in the junction. Its CDR3 holds 11 amino acids, cysteine through phenylalanine. Only the CDR3 DNA is retained, 33 bases long and in frame from the first base. V is cut back by 6 bases and J by 8 bases, with 3 bases in the junction unmatched.